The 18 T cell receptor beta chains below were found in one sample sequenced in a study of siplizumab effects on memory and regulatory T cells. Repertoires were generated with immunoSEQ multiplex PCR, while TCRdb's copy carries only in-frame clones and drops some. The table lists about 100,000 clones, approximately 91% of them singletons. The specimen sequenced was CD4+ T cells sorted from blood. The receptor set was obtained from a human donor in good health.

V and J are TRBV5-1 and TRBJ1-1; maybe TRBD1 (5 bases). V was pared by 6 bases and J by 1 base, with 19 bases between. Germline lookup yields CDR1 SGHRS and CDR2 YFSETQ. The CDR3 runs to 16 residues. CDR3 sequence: CASTRDYIGRNTEAFF. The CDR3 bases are TGCGCCAGCACCAGGGACTACATCGGACGGAACACTGAAGCTTTCTTT.

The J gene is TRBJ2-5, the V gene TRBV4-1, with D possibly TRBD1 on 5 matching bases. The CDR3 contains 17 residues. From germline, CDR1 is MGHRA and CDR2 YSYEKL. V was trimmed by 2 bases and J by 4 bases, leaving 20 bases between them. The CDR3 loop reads CASSQQLWGPPLETQYF. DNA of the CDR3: TGCGCCAGCAGCCAACAACTGTGGGGCCCCCCGCTAGAGACCCAGTACTTC.

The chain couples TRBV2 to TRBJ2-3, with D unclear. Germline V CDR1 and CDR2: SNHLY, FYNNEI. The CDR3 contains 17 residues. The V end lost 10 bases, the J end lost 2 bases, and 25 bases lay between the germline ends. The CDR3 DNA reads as TGTGCCACCATGGGCCGACTGGATTTCCCTCACACAGATACGCAGTATTTT. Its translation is CATMGRLDFPHTDTQYF. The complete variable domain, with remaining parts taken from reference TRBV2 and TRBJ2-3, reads EPEVTQTPSHQVTQMGQEVILRCVPISNHLYFYWYRQILGQKVEFLVSFYNNEISEKSEIFDDQFSVERPDGSNFTLKIRSTKLEDSAMYFCATMGRLDFPHTDTQYFGPGTRLTVL.

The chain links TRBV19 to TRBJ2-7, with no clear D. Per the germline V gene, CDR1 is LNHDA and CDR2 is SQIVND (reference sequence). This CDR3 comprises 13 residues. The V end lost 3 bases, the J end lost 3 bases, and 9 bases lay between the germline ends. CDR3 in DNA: TGTGCCAGTAGTATTGCCGCTGACTACGAGCAGTACTTC. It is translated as CASSIAADYEQYF.

This CDR3 is CASSPNRQETQYF. CDR3 sequence (DNA): TGTGCCAGCTCACCAAACAGGCAAGAGACCCAGTACTTC. The chain has TRBV18 and TRBJ2-5, with TRBD1 as a possible D gene (5 bases). The V end was cut by 2 bases, the J end by 2 bases, with 6 bases between. Germline lookup yields CDR1 KGHSH and CDR2 LQKENI. The CDR3 covers 13 residues.

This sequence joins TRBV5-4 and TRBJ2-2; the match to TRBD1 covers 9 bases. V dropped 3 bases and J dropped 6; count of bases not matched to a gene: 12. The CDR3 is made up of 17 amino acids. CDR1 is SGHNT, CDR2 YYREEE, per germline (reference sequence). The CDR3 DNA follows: TGTGCCAGCAGCTCCGGGACAGGGAGGTCGTACGCCGGGGAGCTGTTTTTT. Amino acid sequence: CASSSGTGRSYAGELFF.

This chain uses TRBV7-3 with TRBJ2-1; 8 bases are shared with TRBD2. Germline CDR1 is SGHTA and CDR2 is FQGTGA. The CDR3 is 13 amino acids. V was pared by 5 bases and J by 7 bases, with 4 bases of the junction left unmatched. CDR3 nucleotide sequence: TGTGCCAGCAGCCCGGGGGGGAGGAATGAGCAGTTCTTC. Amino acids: CASSPGGRNEQFF.

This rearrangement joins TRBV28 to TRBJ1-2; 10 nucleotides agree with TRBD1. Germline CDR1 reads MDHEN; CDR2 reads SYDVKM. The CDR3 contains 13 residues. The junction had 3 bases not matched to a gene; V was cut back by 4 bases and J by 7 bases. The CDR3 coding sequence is TGTGCCAGCAGTTGGGGACAGGGGCTTGGCTACACCTTC. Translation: CASSWGQGLGYTF.

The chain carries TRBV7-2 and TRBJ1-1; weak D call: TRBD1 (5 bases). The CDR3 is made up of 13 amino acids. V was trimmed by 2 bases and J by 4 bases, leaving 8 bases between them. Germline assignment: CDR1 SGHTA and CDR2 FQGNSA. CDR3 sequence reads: CASSLQGATEAFF. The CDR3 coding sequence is TGTGCCAGCAGCTTACAGGGAGCCACTGAAGCTTTCTTT. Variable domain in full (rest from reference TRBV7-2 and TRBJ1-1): GAGVSQSPSNKVTEKGKDVELRCDPISGHTALYWYRQSLGQGLEFLIYFQGNSAPDKSGLPSDRFSAERTGGSVSTLTIQRTQQEDSAVYLCASSLQGATEAFFGQGTRLTVV.

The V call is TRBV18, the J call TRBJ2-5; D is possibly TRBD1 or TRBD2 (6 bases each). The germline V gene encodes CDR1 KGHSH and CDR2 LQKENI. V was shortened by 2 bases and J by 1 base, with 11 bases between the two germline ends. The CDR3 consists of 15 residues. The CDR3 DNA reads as TGTGCCAGCTCACCAAACGGGGGCAGCCAAGAGACCCAGTACTTC. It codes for CASSPNGGSQETQYF. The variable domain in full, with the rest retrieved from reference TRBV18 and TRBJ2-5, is NAGVMQNPRHLVRRRGQEARLRCSPMKGHSHVYWYRQLPEEGLKFMVYLQKENIIDESGMPKERFSAEFPKEGPSILRIQQVVRGDSAAYFCASSPNGGSQETQYFGPGTRLLVL.

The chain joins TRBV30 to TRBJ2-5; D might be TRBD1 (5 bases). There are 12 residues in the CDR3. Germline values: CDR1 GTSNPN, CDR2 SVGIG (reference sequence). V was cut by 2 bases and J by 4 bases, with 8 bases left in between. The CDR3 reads CAWSQGGETQYF. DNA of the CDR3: TGTGCCTGGAGTCAGGGTGGAGAGACCCAGTACTTC.

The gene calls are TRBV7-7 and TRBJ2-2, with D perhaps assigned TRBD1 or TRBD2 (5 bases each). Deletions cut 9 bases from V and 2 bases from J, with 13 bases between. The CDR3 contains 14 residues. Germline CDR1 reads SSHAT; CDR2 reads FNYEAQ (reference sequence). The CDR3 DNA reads TGTGCCAGTCGCCCGGGGACCAACACCGGGGAGCTGTTTTTT. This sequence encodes CASRPGTNTGELFF.

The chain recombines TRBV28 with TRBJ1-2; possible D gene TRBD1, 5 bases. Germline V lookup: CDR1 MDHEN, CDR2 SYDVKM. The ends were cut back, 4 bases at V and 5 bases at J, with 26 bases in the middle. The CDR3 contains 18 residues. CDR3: CASSSHTGAGSIPYGYTF. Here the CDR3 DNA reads TGTGCCAGCAGTTCCCATACCGGGGCAGGGAGCATTCCTTATGGCTACACCTTC.

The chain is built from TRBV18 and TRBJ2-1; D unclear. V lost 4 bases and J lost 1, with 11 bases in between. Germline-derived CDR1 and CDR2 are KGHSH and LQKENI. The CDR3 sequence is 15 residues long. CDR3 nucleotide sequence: TGTGCCAGCTCACAAACGGGCCTTTCCTACAATGAGCAGTTCTTC. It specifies CASSQTGLSYNEQFF.

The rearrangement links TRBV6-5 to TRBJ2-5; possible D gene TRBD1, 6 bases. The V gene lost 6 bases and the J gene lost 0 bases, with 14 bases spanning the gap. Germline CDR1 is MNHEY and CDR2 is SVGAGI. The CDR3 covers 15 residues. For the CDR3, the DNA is TGTGCCAGCAGCGCTGGGGACATGTACCAAGAGACCCAGTACTTC. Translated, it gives CASSAGDMYQETQYF.

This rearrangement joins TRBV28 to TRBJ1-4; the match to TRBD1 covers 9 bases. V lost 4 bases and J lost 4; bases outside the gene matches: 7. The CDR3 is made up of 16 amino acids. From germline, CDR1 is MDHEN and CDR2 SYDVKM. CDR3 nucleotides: TGTGCCAGCAGTTCCTGGGACAGGGCGCGTAATGAAAAACTGTTTTTT. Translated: CASSSWDRARNEKLFF.

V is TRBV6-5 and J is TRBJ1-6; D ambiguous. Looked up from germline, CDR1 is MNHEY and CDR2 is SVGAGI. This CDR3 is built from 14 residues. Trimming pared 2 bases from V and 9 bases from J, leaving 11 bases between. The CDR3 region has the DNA TGTGCCAGCAGTTACAGGGAGAGTAGTTCACCCCTCCACTTT. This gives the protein CASSYRESSSPLHF.

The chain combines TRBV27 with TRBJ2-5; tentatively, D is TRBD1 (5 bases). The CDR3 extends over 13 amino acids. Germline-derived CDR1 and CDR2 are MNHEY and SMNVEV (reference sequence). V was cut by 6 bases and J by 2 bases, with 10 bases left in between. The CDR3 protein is CASSQQVQETQYF. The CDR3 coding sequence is TGTGCCAGCAGCCAACAGGTACAAGAGACCCAGTACTTC.